Listed below are T cell receptor beta chains from one sample, sequenced in a study of technical replicates of blood from several donors. The table came from immunoSEQ multiplex PCR; TCRdb's copy has only in-frame clones and leaves some out. The data contain about 17,000 clones, 70% to 85% of them singletons. Input material: PBMCs. The origin of the receptors is a human donor in good health. Some clones in this sample may be carry-over from other donors' samples. The CDR3 runs from the conserved cysteine through the conserved F or W. A D gene is named only where the DNA matches it firmly. Some rows mark clone size as missing; the rest say once, few, many or name a class of expanded clone.

NA	NA	TRBV6-6	TRBJ1-1	TGTGCCAGCAGGACGAGGACTGAAGCTTTCTTT	CASRTRTEAFF
NA	NA	TRBV4-1	TRBJ2-7	TGCGCCAGCAGCCAAGAGGCGACTACCTCCTACGAGCAGTACTTC	CASSQEATTSYEQYF
NA	NA	TRBV11-2	TRBJ2-2	TGTGCCAGCAGTCCCTGGACAGTCGCGAACACCGGGGAGCTGTTTTTT	CASSPWTVANTGELFF
TRBD2	NA	TRBV5-1	TRBJ2-1	TGCGCCAGCAGCTTAGTACTAGCGGGATTCAATGAGCAGTTCTTC	CASSLVLAGFNEQFF
TRBD1	NA	TRBV6-5	TRBJ1-6	TGTGCCAGCAGTAGACAGGGGGCGACGGATTCACCCCTCCACTTT	CASSRQGATDSPLHF
NA	NA	TRBV11-2	TRBJ2-3	TGTGCCATTACGAGCTCCTCTTATACGCAGTATTTT	CAITSSSYTQYF
NA	NA	TRBV28	TRBJ2-5	TGTGCCAGCAAGGAGGGCAGGGGGTACCAAGAGACCCAGTACTTC	CASKEGRGYQETQYF
TRBD2	NA	TRBV4-1	TRBJ2-5	TGCGCCAGCAGCCAAGTCGGTAGCGGGGACCAAGAGACCCAGTACTTC	CASSQVGSGDQETQYF
TRBD1	NA	TRBV4-1	TRBJ1-2	TGCGCCAGCAGCCAGGATCCGGACAGGCCGAGGGTCTTC	CASSQDPDRPRVF
TRBD1	few	TRBV29-1	TRBJ1-1	TGCAGCGTGGACAGGGGTACTGAAGCTTTCTTT	CSVDRGTEAFF
TRBD1	NA	TRBV18	TRBJ2-2	TGTGCCAGCTCACCGGGAGACAGGGGGGACACCGGGGAGCTGTTTTTT	CASSPGDRGDTGELFF
NA	NA	TRBV2	TRBJ2-5	TGTGCCAAAGGTGGAGCGTTCGCCCAAGAGACCCAGTACTTC	CAKGGAFAQETQYF
TRBD2	NA	TRBV7-8	TRBJ2-2	TGTGCCAGCAGCTTGAGGACTAGCGGGAGGTCCGCCGGGGAGCTGTTTTTT	CASSLRTSGRSAGELFF
TRBD2	once	TRBV4-1	TRBJ2-7	TGCGCCAGCAGCCAAGGGCTAGCGGGGTATTACGAGCAGTACTTC	CASSQGLAGYYEQYF
TRBD1	NA	TRBV6-1	TRBJ2-7	TGTGCCAGCAGCCTGATGGACAGGGCCCACGAGCAGTACTTC	CASSLMDRAHEQYF
TRBD1	NA	TRBV5-1	TRBJ1-4	TGCGCCAGCAGCCCCCCGGAGGACAGGGAAAATGAAAAACTGTTTTTT	CASSPPEDRENEKLFF
NA	few	TRBV5-1	TRBJ1-1	TGCGCCAGCAGCTTGGCCGTTGCAGGCACTGAAGCTTTCTTT	CASSLAVAGTEAFF
NA	NA	TRBV2	TRBJ1-1	TGTGCCAGCAGTGAAGGAGGAGGGGCGAACACTGAAGCTTTCTTT	CASSEGGGANTEAFF
NA	NA	TRBV18	TRBJ1-1	TGTGCCAGCTCGGACAGTACAAACACTGAAGCTTTCTTT	CASSDSTNTEAFF
NA	NA	TRBV29-1	TRBJ1-1	TGCAGCAACACCCAGGGAAACACTGAAGCTTTCTTT	CSNTQGNTEAFF
TRBD2	NA	TRBV30	TRBJ2-3	TGTGCCTGGACGGGGGGAAGTACAGATACGCAGTATTTT	CAWTGGSTDTQYF
TRBD1	NA	TRBV19	TRBJ2-5	TGTGCCAGTAGTAAGACCGGGACAGAGAGCCAAGAGACCCAGTACTTC	CASSKTGTESQETQYF
TRBD1	NA	TRBV19	TRBJ2-5	TGTGCCAGTAGAGCCGGGACAGGGGGGAGAGGAGAGACCCAGTACTTC	CASRAGTGGRGETQYF
NA	NA	TRBV5-6	TRBJ1-2	TGTGCCAGCAGCTTGGGGGTTCTAGGTGGAGATGGCTACACCTTC	CASSLGVLGGDGYTF
TRBD1	NA	TRBV25-1	TRBJ2-1	TGTGCCAGCAGTGAGACAGGGGGGTCCTACAATGAGCAGTTCTTC	CASSETGGSYNEQFF
NA	NA	TRBV18	TRBJ1-2	TGTGCCAGCTCACCCGGTAGCCGCCTAGCAGTTTCCTATGGCTACACCTTC	CASSPGSRLAVSYGYTF
NA	NA	TRBV5-1	TRBJ2-1	TGCGCCAGCAGCTTGGCTTGGGCCGGGACTGAAACCTACAATGAGCAGTTCTTC	CASSLAWAGTETYNEQFF
TRBD2	NA	TRBV30	TRBJ2-5	TGTGCCTGGGGACTAGCGGGGGATGAGCACTTC	CAWGLAGDEHF
NA	NA	TRBV6-1	TRBJ2-2	TGTGCCAGCAGTGGAGGTGGGGAGCCCGGGGAGCTGTTTTTT	CASSGGGEPGELFF
NA	NA	TRBV29-1	TRBJ1-1	TGCAGCGTTGAATGGTCCGGGAACACTGAAGCTTTCTTT	CSVEWSGNTEAFF
NA	NA	TRBV20-1	TRBJ1-2	TGCAGTGCTCGCAGGGACTATGGCTACACCTTC	CSARRDYGYTF
TRBD1	once	TRBV25-1	TRBJ2-5	TGTGCCAGCACTCGACAGGGGGCCGAAGAGACCCAGTACTTC	CASTRQGAEETQYF
TRBD2	NA	TRBV5-6	TRBJ2-1	TGTGCCAGCAGCTTGGGGACTAGCACCAATGAGCAGTTCTTC	CASSLGTSTNEQFF
TRBD1	NA	TRBV5-1	TRBJ1-2	TGCGCCAGCAGCCCGGGACAGGGTAACTATGGCTACACCTTC	CASSPGQGNYGYTF
TRBD2	NA	TRBV15	TRBJ2-1	TGTGCCACCAGCAGAGGTTGGCTCGGGACTAGCGGGAGGGCGGTGGGTGAGCAGTTCTTC	CATSRGWLGTSGRAVGEQFF
TRBD2	NA	TRBV2	TRBJ2-1	TGTGCCAGCAGGTCTTTTGGAGCGGGGTACAATGAGCAGTTCTTC	CASRSFGAGYNEQFF
NA	NA	TRBV28	TRBJ2-7	TGTGCCAGCAGTCCCTCCGGGGGAGGAGCCTACGAGCAGTACTTC	CASSPSGGGAYEQYF
NA	NA	TRBV4-1	TRBJ2-2	TGCGCCAGCAGCCAGATGGGGGGTGGGGCCGGGGAGCTGTTTTTT	CASSQMGGGAGELFF
NA	once	TRBV30	TRBJ2-1	TGTGCCTGGAGTGGACTGTCGCTACATGAGCAGTTCTTC	CAWSGLSLHEQFF
TRBD1	NA	TRBV2	TRBJ1-3	TGTGCCAGCAAGGGGACAGACTCTGGAAACACCATATATTTT	CASKGTDSGNTIYF
NA	NA	TRBV7-7	TRBJ2-2	TGTGCCAGCAGCTTCGCAGGGCCGGGCACCGGGGAGCTGTTTTTT	CASSFAGPGTGELFF
NA	NA	TRBV5-1	TRBJ2-7	TGCGCCAGCACGACTGGGGGGAGCTCCTACGAGCAGTACTTC	CASTTGGSSYEQYF
NA	NA	TRBV27	TRBJ1-1	TGTGCCAGCACTCCCCGAGGGGGGGGCGCCTCTGAAGCTTTCTTT	CASTPRGGGASEAFF
TRBD1	few	TRBV7-2	TRBJ2-7	TGTGCCAGCAGGGCTAACAGGGGGCAATACGAGCAGTACTTC	CASRANRGQYEQYF
TRBD1	NA	TRBV27	TRBJ2-5	TGTGCCAGCAGTTTGGGACAGGGGCTGACGGAGACCCAGTACTTC	CASSLGQGLTETQYF